The 13 T cell receptor beta chains below all came from one sample that was sequenced in a study of blood T cells in healthy people across ages (dated by TCRdb to 2014 to 2015). Libraries came from 5' RACE. These reads were obtained on an Illumina HiSeq 2500. A second PCR of roughly 7 to 12 cycles was run with a J-beta primer mix and a sample-barcoded 5' primer. TCRdb trimmed public reads at Q25 via fastp, called clones via MiXCR and kept in-frame beta chains. For every CDR3 protein sequence, its rows merge into one entry that carries the most common genes and DNA. The sample includes about 1,500,000 distinct CDR3 sequences, with about 28% observed a single time. Approximately 7.7% of the sample comes from the top ten. Sequencing input: blood. The receptor source for this set is a young woman in good health.

This chain connects TRBV4-2 to TRBJ2-7; D is possibly TRBD1 (5 bases). The CDR3 length is 14 residues. The V end lost 2 bases, the J end lost 1 base, and 9 bases lay between the germline ends. Germline loops: CDR1 LGHNA, CDR2 YNFKEQ. The CDR3 protein is CASSQTGESYEQYF. CDR3 DNA: TGTGCCAGCAGCCAAACAGGAGAGTCCTACGAGCAGTACTTC.

This chain uses TRBV12-3 or TRBV12-4 with TRBJ2-2; the D is unclear. The CDR3 covers 14 residues. Trimming stripped 5 bases from V and 4 bases from J, with 11 bases between. This CDR3 reads CASSLWTVTGELFF. DNA of the CDR3: TGTGCCAGCAGTCTATGGACGGTCACCGGGGAGCTGTTTTTT.

This clonotype was picked up a small number of times. V gene TRBV7-9 combines with J gene TRBJ2-7, with 7 bases identical to TRBD1. V shed 4 bases and J 2 bases; nucleotides not matched to a gene: 5. The CDR3 has 14 residues. From germline, CDR1 is SEHNR and CDR2 FQNEAQ (reference sequence). CDR3: CASSSTGQTYEQYF. Here the CDR3 DNA reads TGTGCCAGCAGCTCAACGGGACAGACCTACGAGCAGTACTTC.

This clonotype was detected only a few times. The chain recombines TRBV7-9 with TRBJ2-1; D not certain. The V end was cut by 1 base, the J end by 9 bases, with 19 bases between. The CDR3 contains 16 residues. Germline-derived CDR1 and CDR2 are SEHNR and FQNEAQ (reference sequence). CDR3 protein: CASSLVRSVNPGEQFF. DNA of the CDR3: TGTGCCAGCAGCTTAGTACGGTCGGTGAATCCCGGTGAGCAGTTCTTC.

This clonotype was picked up a small number of times. This rearrangement joins TRBV24-1 to TRBJ2-1, with unresolved D. The germline V gene has CDR1 KGHDR and CDR2 SFDVKD. The CDR3 extends over 12 amino acids. Deletions cut 3 bases from V and 9 bases from J, with 8 bases between. CDR3 amino acids: CATSDDGFEQFF. The CDR3 nucleotides are TGTGCCACCAGTGATGACGGGTTTGAGCAGTTCTTC.

In this sample, this clonotype turned up a few times. This sequence joins TRBV5-1 and TRBJ2-3, with 9 nucleotides matching TRBD1. V dropped 5 bases and J dropped 3; count of bases not matched to a gene: 10. CDR1 is SGHRS, CDR2 YFSETQ, per germline. The CDR3 is made up of 16 amino acids. The CDR3 DNA reads as TGCGCCAGCAGACTCGGTGGACAGGGGAAAACAGATACGCAGTATTTT. Protein sequence: CASRLGGQGKTDTQYF.

The chain uses TRBV7-8 and TRBJ2-7; 8 bases are shared with TRBD2. The germline CDR1 and CDR2 sequences are SGHVS and FQNEAQ. CDR3 length: 15 amino acids. The junction had 8 bases not matched to a gene; V was cut back by 5 bases and J by 2 bases. For the CDR3, the DNA is TGTGCCAGCAGCCGCGCCGGGACTAGTCCCTACGAGCAGTACTTC. It translates to CASSRAGTSPYEQYF.

This clonotype was seen a few times. This chain uses TRBV20-1 with TRBJ1-2; D gene ambiguous. Germline CDR1 is DFQATT and CDR2 is SNEGSKA (reference sequence). V was pared by 0 bases and J by 4 bases, with 15 bases between. The CDR3 is made up of 15 amino acids. The CDR3 DNA sequence: TGCAGTGCTAGAGATGAGACTAACGATAGCTATGGCTACACCTTC. It yields the protein CSARDETNDSYGYTF.

This clonotype appeared many times. The rearrangement links TRBV18 to TRBJ2-7; TRBD2 matches 9 bases. The V segment lost 4 bases and the J segment 4 bases; nucleotides outside the gene matches: 11. This CDR3 has 16 residues. CDR1 and CDR2 from the germline V gene are KGHSH and LQKENI. CDR3 loop: CASSRGPAGGKYEQYF. CDR3 bases: TGTGCCAGCTCACGGGGCCCAGCGGGGGGAAAATACGAGCAGTACTTC.

The rearrangement links TRBV7-2 to TRBJ2-1; 8 bases line up with TRBD2. Judging by the DNA end, TRBJ2-7 fits better; the J call may be wrong. The CDR3 is 17 residues long. CDR1 and CDR2 (germline): SGHTA, FQGNSA. For the CDR3, the DNA is TGTGCCAGCAGCTTAGCAGGCAGCGGGAGCCCCTACAATGAGCAGTACTTC. Amino acids: CASSLAGSGSPYNEQYF.

This clonotype occurred a few times. The chain joins TRBV7-2 to TRBJ2-3; 9 bases fit TRBD2. V gave up 6 bases and J gave up 4 bases; unmatched junction bases: 2. The CDR3 loop spans 13 amino acids. Germline V gene lookup returns CDR1 SGHTA and CDR2 FQGNSA. In DNA form, the CDR3 reads TGTGCCAGCAGAGGGACTAGCCCAGATACGCAGTATTTT. Amino acids: CASRGTSPDTQYF.

With respect to this clonotype: A read error may explain this, as a much larger clone is one base away. The V gene is TRBV2, the J gene TRBJ2-5, with 8 bases matching TRBD2. The trim removed 5 bases at V and 4 bases at J, leaving 9 bases unmatched. Germline V gene sequence: CDR1 SNHLY, CDR2 FYNNEI. The CDR3 extends over 15 amino acids. In DNA form, the CDR3 reads TGTGCCAGCAGTACCGGAGCGGGAGCGGGAGAGACCCAGTACTTC. This sequence encodes CASSTGAGAGETQYF.

The V gene is TRBV7-2, the J gene TRBJ2-7; the match to TRBD2 covers 12 bases. The end of the DNA aligns better with TRBJ2-5, so the J call may be wrong. The CDR3 totals 14 residues. Germline values: CDR1 SGHTA, CDR2 FQGNSA. The CDR3 loop reads CASSFRTSGKTQYF. Here the CDR3 DNA reads TGTGCCAGCAGCTTCCGGACTAGCGGGAAGACCCAGTACTTC.